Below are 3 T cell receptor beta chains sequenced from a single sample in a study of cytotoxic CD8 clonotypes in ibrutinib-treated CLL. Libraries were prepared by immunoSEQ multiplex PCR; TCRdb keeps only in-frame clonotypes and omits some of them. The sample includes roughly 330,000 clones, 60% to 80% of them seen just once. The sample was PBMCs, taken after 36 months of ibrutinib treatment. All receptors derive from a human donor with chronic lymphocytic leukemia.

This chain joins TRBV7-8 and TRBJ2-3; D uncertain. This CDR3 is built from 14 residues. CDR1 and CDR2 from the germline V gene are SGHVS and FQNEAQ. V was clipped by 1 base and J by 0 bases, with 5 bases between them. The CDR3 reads CASSLGASTDTQYF. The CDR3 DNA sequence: TGTGCCAGCAGCTTAGGGGCTAGCACAGATACGCAGTATTTT.

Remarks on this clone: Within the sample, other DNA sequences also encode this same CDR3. The CDR3 DNA reads as TGCAGTGGGAGGAGCTCCTACGAGCAGTACTTC. This codes for CSGRSSYEQYF. The rearrangement joins TRBV20-1 to TRBJ2-7; a possible D gene is TRBD2 (5 bases). The germline V gene has CDR1 DFQATT and CDR2 SNEGSKA (reference sequence). V gave up 7 bases and J gave up 0 bases, with 7 bases separating them. The CDR3 runs to 11 residues.

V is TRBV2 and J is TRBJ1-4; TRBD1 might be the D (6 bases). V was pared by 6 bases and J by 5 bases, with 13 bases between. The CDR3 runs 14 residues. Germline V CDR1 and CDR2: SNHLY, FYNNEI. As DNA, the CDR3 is TGTGCCAGCAGAGAACGGCAGGGGAATGAAAAACTGTTTTTT. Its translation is CASRERQGNEKLFF.